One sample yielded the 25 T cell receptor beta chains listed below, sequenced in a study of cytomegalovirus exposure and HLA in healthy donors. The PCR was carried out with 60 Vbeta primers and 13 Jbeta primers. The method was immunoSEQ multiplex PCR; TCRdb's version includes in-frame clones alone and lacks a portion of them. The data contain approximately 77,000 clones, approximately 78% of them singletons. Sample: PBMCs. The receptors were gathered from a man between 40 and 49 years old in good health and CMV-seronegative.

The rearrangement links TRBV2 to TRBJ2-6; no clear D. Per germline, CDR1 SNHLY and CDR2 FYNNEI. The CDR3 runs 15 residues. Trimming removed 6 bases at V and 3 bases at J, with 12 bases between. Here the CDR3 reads CASSPPGYGANVLTF. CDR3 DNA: TGTGCCAGCAGCCCCCCCGGGTATGGGGCCAACGTCCTGACTTTC.

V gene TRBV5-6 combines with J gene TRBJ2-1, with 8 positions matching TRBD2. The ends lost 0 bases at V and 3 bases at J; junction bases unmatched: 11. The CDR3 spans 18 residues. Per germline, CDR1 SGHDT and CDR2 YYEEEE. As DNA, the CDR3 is TGTGCCAGCAGCTTGGCGGGGGCTAGCGGGTCCCTCTACAATGAGCAGTTCTTC. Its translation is CASSLAGASGSLYNEQFF.

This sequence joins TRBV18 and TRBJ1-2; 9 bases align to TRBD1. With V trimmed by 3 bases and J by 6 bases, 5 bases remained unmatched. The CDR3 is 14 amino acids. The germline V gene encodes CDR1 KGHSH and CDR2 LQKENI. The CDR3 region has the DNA TGTGCCAGCTCACCGCTGACAGGGGGTCATGGCTACACCTTC. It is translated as CASSPLTGGHGYTF.

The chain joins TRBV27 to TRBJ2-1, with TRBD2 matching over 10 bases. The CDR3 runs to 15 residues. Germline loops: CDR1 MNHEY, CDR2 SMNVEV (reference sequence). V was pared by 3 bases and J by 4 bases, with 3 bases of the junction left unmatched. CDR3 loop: CASSLLAGEYNEQFF. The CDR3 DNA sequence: TGTGCCAGCAGTTTGCTAGCGGGAGAGTACAATGAGCAGTTCTTC.

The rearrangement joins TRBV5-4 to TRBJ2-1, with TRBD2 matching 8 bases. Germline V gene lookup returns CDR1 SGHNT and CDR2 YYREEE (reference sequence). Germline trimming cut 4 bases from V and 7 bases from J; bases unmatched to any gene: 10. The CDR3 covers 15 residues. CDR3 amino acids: CASSGSGRIGNEQFF. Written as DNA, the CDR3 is TGTGCCAGCAGCGGAAGCGGGAGAATCGGGAATGAGCAGTTCTTC.

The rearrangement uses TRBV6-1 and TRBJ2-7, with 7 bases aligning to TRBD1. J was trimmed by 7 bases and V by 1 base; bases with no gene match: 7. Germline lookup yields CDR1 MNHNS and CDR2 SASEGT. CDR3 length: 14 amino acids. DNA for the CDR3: TGTGCCAGCAGTGAAGTACAGGGGCATGGAGAGCAGTACTTC. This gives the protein CASSEVQGHGEQYF.

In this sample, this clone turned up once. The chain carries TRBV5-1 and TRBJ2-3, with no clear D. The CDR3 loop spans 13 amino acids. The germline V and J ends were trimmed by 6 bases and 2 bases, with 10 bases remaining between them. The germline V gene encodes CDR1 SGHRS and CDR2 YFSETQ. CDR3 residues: CASNSQATDTQYF. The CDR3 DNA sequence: TGCGCCAGCAACTCCCAGGCCACAGATACGCAGTATTTT.

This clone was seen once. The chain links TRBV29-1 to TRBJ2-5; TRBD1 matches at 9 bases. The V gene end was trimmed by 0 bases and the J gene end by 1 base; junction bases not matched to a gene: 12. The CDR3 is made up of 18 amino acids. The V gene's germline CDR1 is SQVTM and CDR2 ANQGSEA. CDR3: CSVEDAGTGFMAQETQYF. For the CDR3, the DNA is TGCAGCGTTGAAGATGCGGGGACAGGGTTCATGGCCCAAGAGACCCAGTACTTC.

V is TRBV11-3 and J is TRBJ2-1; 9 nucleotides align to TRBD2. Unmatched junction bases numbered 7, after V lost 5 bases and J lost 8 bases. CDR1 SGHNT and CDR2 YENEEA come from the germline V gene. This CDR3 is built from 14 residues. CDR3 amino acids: CASSRGRASDEQFF. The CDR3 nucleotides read TGTGCCAGCAGCCGCGGGAGGGCCAGCGATGAGCAGTTCTTC.

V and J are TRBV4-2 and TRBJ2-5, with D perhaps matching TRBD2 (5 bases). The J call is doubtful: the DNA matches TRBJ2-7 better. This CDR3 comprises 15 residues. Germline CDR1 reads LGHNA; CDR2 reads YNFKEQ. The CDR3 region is CASSQEWSGDYEQYF. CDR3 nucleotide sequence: TGTGCCAGCAGCCAAGAGTGGAGCGGTGACTACGAGCAGTACTTC.

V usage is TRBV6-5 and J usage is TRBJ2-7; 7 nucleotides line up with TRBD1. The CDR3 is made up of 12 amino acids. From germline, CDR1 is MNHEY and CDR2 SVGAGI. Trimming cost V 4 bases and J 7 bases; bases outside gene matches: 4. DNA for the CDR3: TGTGCCAGCAGTTGGACAGGCCTGGAGCAGTACTTC. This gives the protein CASSWTGLEQYF.

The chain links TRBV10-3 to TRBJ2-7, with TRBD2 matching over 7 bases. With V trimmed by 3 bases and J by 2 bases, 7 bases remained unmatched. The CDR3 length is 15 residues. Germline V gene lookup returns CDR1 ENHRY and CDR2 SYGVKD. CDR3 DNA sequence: TGTGCCATCAGTGACGACCTAGGGAGGGCCTACGAGCAGTACTTC. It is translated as CAISDDLGRAYEQYF.

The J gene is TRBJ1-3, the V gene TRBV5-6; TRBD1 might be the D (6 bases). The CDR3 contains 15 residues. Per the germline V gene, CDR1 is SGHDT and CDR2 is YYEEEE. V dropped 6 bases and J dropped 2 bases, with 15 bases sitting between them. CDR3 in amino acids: CASNRRGAAGNTIYF. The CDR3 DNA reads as TGTGCCAGCAACCGGCGGGGGGCTGCTGGAAACACCATATATTTT.

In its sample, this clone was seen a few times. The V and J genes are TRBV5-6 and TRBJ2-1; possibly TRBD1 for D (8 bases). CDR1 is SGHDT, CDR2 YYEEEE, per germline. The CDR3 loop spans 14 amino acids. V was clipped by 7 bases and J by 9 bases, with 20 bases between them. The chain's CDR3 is CASPDFTGGVEQFF. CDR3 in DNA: TGTGCCAGCCCGGATTTTACAGGGGGGGTTGAGCAGTTCTTC.

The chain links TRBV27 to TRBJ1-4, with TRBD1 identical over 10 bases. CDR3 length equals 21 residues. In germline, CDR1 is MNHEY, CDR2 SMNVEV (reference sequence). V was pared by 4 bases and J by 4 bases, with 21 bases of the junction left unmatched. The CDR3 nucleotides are TGTGCCAGCAGTTCTTACTCAACTATACCGGGACAGGGGAAAATTAATGAAAAACTGTTTTTT. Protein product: CASSSYSTIPGQGKINEKLFF.

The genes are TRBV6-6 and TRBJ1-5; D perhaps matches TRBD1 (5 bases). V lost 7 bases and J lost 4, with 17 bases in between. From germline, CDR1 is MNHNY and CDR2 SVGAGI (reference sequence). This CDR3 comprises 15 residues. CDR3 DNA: TGTGCCAGCAATATCGGACAAGCGAGAAATCAGCCCCAGCATTTT. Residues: CASNIGQARNQPQHF.

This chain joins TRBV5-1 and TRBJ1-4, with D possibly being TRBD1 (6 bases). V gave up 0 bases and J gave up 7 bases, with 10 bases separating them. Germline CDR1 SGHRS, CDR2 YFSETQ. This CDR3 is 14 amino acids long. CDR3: CASSLEGGREKLFF. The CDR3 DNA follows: TGCGCCAGCAGCTTGGAGGGGGGGCGTGAAAAACTGTTTTTT. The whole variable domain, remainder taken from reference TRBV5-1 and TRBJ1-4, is KAGVTQTPRYLIKTRGQQVTLSCSPISGHRSVSWYQQTPGQGLQFLFEYFSETQRNKGNFPGRFSGRQFSNSRSEMNVSTLELGDSALYLCASSLEGGREKLFFGSGTQLSVL.

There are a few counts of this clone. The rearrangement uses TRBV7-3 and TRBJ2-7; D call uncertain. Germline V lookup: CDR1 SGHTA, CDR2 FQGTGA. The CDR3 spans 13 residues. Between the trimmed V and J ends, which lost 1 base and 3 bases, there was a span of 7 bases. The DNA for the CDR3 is TGTGCCAGCAGCTTAAGGAGTGGCTACGAGCAGTACTTC. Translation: CASSLRSGYEQYF.

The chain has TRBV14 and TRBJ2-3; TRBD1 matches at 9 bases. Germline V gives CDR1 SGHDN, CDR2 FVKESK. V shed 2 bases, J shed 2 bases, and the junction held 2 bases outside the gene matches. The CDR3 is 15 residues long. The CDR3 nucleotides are TGTGCCAGCAGCCAATTACAGGGGGCCACAGATACGCAGTATTTT. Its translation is CASSQLQGATDTQYF.

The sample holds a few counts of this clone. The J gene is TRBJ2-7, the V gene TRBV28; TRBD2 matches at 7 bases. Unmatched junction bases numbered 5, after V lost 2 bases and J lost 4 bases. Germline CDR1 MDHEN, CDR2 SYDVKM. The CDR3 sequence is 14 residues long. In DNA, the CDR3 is TGTGCCAGCAGTTTACTAGCGGAGACTTACGAGCAGTACTTC. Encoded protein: CASSLLAETYEQYF.

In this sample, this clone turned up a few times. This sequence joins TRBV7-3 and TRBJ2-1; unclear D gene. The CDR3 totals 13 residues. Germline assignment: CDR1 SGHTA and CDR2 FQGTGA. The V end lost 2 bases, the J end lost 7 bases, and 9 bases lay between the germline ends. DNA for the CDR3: TGTGCCAGCAGCTTACAGAGGTTGAATGAGCAGTTCTTC. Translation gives CASSLQRLNEQFF.

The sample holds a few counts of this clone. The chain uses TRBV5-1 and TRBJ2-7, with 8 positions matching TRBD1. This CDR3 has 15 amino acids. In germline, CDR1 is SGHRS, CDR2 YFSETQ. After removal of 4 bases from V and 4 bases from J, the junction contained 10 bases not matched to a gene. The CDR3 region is CASSDGQGQRYEQYF. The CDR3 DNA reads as TGCGCCAGCAGCGATGGACAGGGACAAAGGTACGAGCAGTACTTC.

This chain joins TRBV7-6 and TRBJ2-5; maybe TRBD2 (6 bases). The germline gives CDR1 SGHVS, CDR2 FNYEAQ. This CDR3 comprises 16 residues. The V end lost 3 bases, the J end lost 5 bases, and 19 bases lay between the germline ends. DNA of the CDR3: TGTGCCAGCAGCTTTATGACGGGAGTCTCCCAGGAGACCCAGTACTTC. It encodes CASSFMTGVSQETQYF.

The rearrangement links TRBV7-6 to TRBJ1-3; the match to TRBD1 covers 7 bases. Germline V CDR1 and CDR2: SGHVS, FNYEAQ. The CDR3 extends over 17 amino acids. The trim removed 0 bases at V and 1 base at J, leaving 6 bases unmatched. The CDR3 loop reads CASSLAQGGQSGNTIYF. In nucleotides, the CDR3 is TGTGCCAGCAGCTTAGCGCAAGGGGGCCAATCTGGAAACACCATATATTTT.

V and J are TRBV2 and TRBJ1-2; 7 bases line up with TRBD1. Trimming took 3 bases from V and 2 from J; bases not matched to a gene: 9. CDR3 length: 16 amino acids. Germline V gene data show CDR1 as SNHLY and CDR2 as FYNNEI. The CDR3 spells CASSEGGGTVNYGYTF. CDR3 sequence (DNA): TGTGCCAGCAGTGAGGGGGGCGGGACAGTGAACTATGGCTACACCTTC.